This T cell receptor beta chain was sequenced during a study of blood T cell repertoires in COVID-19. Study-level background: Specimens from acute and convalescent COVID-19 originated in the United States, Italy and Spain. PBMCs, B-cell-depleted T cells, or T cells were the source of the cDNA or gDNA that made up the material.

V trimming: 1 base; J trimming: 4 bases; junction bases outside the gene matches: 8. The germline CDR1 and CDR2 sequences are LGHDT and YNNKEL (reference sequence). The CDR3 runs to 16 residues. As originally analysed: Amplified reference gene primers provided the basis for estimating nucleated cell counts. TCRdb's table, derived via immunoSEQ multiplex PCR, lists solely in-frame clones and lacks some. V, J and clone size were drawn from that table, and D and trimming were deduced from the DNA. Of 100,000 to 150,000 clones in the sample, around three quarters are singletons; the top ten hold approximately 2%.

Sequencing was performed on peripheral blood. The TCR comes from a woman aged 70-85 years with acute or convalescent COVID-19. The chain couples TRBV3-1 (or the pseudogene TRBV3-2) to TRBJ1-2, with TRBD1 identical over 8 bases. CDR3 sequence reads: CASSQVPRGRIYGYTF. In DNA form, the CDR3 reads TGTGCCAGCAGCCAAGTCCCCAGGGGGCGCATCTATGGCTACACCTTC.